Below, one T cell receptor (beta chain) is given with its context. Its antigen has not been determined. No much larger clone exists at a distance of one base, and base qualities are not known. This sample is part of a study of cytomegalovirus exposure and HLA in healthy donors (dated by TCRdb to about 2017). Background for the entire study: In an earlier analysis of roughly 500 of the donors, around 290 Gb of sequence data and 90 million to 120 million unique TCR beta sequences from about 179 million T cells were reported. An early release covering roughly 600 HLA-typed donors comprised about 320 gigabases of sequencing data and 65 million to 100 million unique TCR sequences. Of the approximately 400 genotyped donors, about 84% fell in the genetic ancestry cluster associated with self-reported Caucasian donors. The study aimed to test whether signatures of past pathogen exposure could be identified by cataloging public T cell receptors. Using immunosequencing, the study profiled T cell repertoires from around 670 subjects and related those repertoires to cytomegalovirus serostatus. Along with the approximately 700-subject first cohort, a separate validation cohort of some 130 different subjects was used. The study combined high-throughput TCR immunosequencing, statistical association of individual TCRs with disease status, and machine learning to predict cytomegalovirus infection status. In a later analysis, previously published TCR beta repertoires from fewer than 750 donors were re-analyzed and high-resolution HLA genotyping was added so that TCR occurrence patterns could be studied. In the later analysis, no new phenotypic data were used to find candidate immune exposures; instead, reliance was placed on TCR beta sequences and their occurrence across donors. To decide whether each TCR beta V gene segment behaved as functional or pseudogenic, an earlier analysis of approximately 600 of the donors relied on high-throughput TCR beta sequencing. Donor age, sex, ethnicity and CMV serostatus were collected together with the repertoire data. In a later genetic analysis, genome-wide SNP genotypes for about 55% of the roughly 700 donors were used, and that subset was treated as a discovery cohort. Every discovery cohort repertoire had been produced on one sequencing platform. Both class I and class II loci were covered by HLA typing, at four-digit resolution. The number of typed donors differed by locus: about 620-640 for A, B, C, DRB1 and DQB1; approximately 540 for DQA1; 606 for DPA1; and 450 to 480 for DPB1. Because of strong linkage in the cohort, roughly five DR-DQ haplotypes were treated as single units for association and clustering. Across approximately 400 genotyped donors of the cohort, an average of roughly 200,000 unique TCR beta nucleotide sequences per donor were sequenced, and around 20% of those sequences were non-productive. The paper as a whole reports these results and caveats: The authors suggested that the approach could potentially be extended to other disease states and immunological phenotypes. In an earlier analysis of 587 of the donors, most TCR beta V segments appeared in productive rearrangements about 87% or about 30% of the time, broadly matching IMGT annotations. When HLA alleles, especially DR and DQ, strongly co-occurred, attributing TCR associations to individual alleles was difficult. Specific HLA alleles were associated with 15,000 to 20,000 TCR beta sequences at a false discovery rate of 0.05 in a later analysis. The study listed 150 to 200 TCR beta chains as associated with cytomegalovirus. Compared with the 666-donor mean, donors in an Asian-associated ancestry cluster had fewer N-insertions in productive TCRs, according to a later genetic analysis. A later analysis found that most CMV-associated TCR beta chains appeared HLA-restricted, with HLA associations seemingly driven largely by CMV exposure. In a later analysis, HLA-associated TCR beta chains were found to be more clonally expanded and to have lower generation probabilities than equally common non-associated chains. Only TCR beta chains were sequenced in this cohort, and the absence of alpha or paired-chain data limited detectable features. Because HLA typing was unavailable for some donors at each locus, only the typed subset was used in association tests. Over 15 rarely observed V segments, including chromosome 9 orphons, were excluded from the earlier analysis of several hundred of the donors because counts were too low. A later genetic analysis associated a missense DCLRE1C variant with V-gene and J-gene trimming of TCR beta chains, and an independent cohort replicated the association. Presence/absence analyses assumed roughly uniform sequencing depth across donors, an assumption that may not hold. According to a later analysis, TCR association rates differed among HLA loci, with DRB1 alleles showing the most associated TCRs and HLA-C alleles showing the fewest. The classifier was reported to diagnose cytomegalovirus status with high specificity and sensitivity in both the original cohort and the validation cohort. A group of highly shared sequence variants was considered likely to be a technical artifact of the sequencing pipeline. Correlated functional status among segregating V segments might reflect linkage disequilibrium, but an unknown experimental factor could not be ruled out. While some public TCRs were present in many individuals, most TCR sequences turned up only very rarely across donors. Because the 87-base-pair reads could not distinguish some IMGT-functional V segments, including TRBV6-2 and TRBV6-3, those segments were excluded. Several of the top co-occurrence clusters appeared to be linked to parvovirus B19, influenza, CMV and Epstein-Barr virus, according to a later analysis. CMV serostatus was the only immune exposure information available for the cohort. In vitro tests confirmed that a few of the cytomegalovirus-associated TCR beta chains recognize cytomegalovirus antigens. A further reported finding was that TCR beta sequences accurately predicted the HLA-A and HLA-B alleles for most subjects in the first cohort.

Libraries were built with the immunoSEQ multiplex PCR assay. The multiplex PCR relied on a mix of 60 forward primers for TCR Vbeta segments and 13 reverse primers for TCR Jbeta segments. The CDR3 region of rearranged TCR beta genes was amplified from genomic DNA by a multiplex PCR assay. Amplified TCR beta libraries were sequenced as 87-base-pair reads on the Illumina HiSeq System. The published analysis was carried out like this. A later analysis counted approximately 84 million unique TCR beta chains across the approximately 700 repertoires, and some 12 million of these chains were shared by at least two donors. A nearest-neighbor algorithm error-corrected the raw reads and collapsed the reads into unique sequences, merging closely related sequences to remove PCR and sequencing errors. To assign V, D and J gene segments, CDR3 sequences were aligned to IMGT reference sequences. Each retained sequence needed at least a six-nucleotide match to both a V gene segment and a J gene segment. A rearrangement was called productive if the CDR3 had no stop codons and remained in frame with V and J, and every other rearrangement was called non-productive. CDR3 was defined by IMGT convention, running from the second conserved V-encoded cysteine to the conserved J-encoded phenylalanine. Sequences without an unambiguous match to a single V gene segment were excluded from the earlier analysis of 450 to 750 of the donors. In an earlier analysis of around 590 of the donors, a V segment was called functional when productive rearrangements were above 56.7%, and segregating when the standard deviation between donors exceeded 5%. To diagnose cytomegalovirus status from the catalog of TCR beta chain sequences, a statistical classification framework was built. In a later analysis, TCR nucleotide sequences were compared against IMGT/GENE-DB human TR gene sequences so that V and J genes could be assigned. Using the TCRdist pipeline, a later analysis assigned CDR3 sequences along with most-parsimonious VDJ recombination scenarios. A later analysis defined each TCR beta chain by its CDR3 amino acid sequence plus V-gene family, and excluded reads lacking a unique V-gene family. In a later analysis, some 600 highly shared, low-generation-probability nucleotide sequences were removed to address suspected cross-contamination and a sequencing artifact. In a later analysis, a clonal expansion index for each public chain was calculated from normalized within-repertoire ranks of inferred template counts. Generation probabilities in a later analysis came from a VDJ recombination model fitted to out-of-frame rearrangements, and those results were checked against IGoR. A later analysis scored TCR-TCR, TCR-HLA and TCR-CMV co-occurrence with hypergeometric tests, applying a repertoire-size bias correction to TCR pairs. In a later analysis, false discovery rates were estimated by permuting HLA or CMV assignments 20 times. In a later analysis, co-occurring TCRs were grouped using DBSCAN, and TCRdist sequence similarity was added for clustering within HLA-allele-positive subsets. For co-occurrence clustering, repertoires with fewer than 30,000 or more than 120,000 public chains were excluded, along with five or six repertoires with anomalous nucleotide sharing. TCRdb provides this immuneACCESS table in a form limited to in-frame rearrangements. Some clones are lacking; in checked studies, under half of them reflect an unresolved V gene, and why the rest are absent is not known. The V and J calls and clone size are taken from that table; D and trimming were inferred from the DNA. A total of around 120,000 clones appear in this sample, about 80% of them only once. Roughly 4% of the sample rests with the top ten.

The CDR3 goes from the cysteine to the phenylalanine over 15 residues. The sequence is cut down to CDR3 DNA, 45 bases in frame from base 1. CDR1 and CDR2 (MGHRA, YSYEKL) derive from the germline V gene. Cut back by 0 bases and 0 bases, the V and J ends lie 9 bases apart. In total, roughly 710 healthy bone marrow donors made up the cohort. Cohort members were all nominally healthy when sampled, although unrecorded immune exposures were likely present. The donor was CMV seronegative and was included in the group of a few hundred seronegative cohort members. A peripheral blood sample was provided by each donor, and peripheral blood mononuclear cells were used for TCR beta sequencing. The Qiagen DNeasy Blood Extraction Kit was used to extract genomic DNA from the blood cell samples.

The TCR was taken from a woman between 40 and 55 years old in good health and CMV-seronegative. Rearrangement joined TRBV4-1 to TRBJ2-7; a tentative D match to TRBD1 spans 5 bases. The sample was PBMCs. CDR3 reads: CASSQDNRFSYEQYF. Read as DNA, the sequence is TGCGCCAGCAGCCAAGATAACAGGTTCTCCTACGAGCAGTACTTC.